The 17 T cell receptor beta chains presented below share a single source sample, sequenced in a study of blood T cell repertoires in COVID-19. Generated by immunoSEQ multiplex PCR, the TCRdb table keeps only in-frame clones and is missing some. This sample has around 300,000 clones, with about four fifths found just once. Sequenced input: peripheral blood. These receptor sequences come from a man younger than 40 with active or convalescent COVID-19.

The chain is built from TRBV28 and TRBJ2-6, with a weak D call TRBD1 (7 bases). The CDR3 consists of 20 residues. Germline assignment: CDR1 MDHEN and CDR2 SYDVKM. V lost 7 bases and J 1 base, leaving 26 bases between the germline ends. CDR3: CASNSDLRDRGFSGANVLTF. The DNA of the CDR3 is TGTGCCAGCAACAGCGATCTGCGGGACAGAGGATTTTCTGGGGCCAACGTCCTGACTTTC.

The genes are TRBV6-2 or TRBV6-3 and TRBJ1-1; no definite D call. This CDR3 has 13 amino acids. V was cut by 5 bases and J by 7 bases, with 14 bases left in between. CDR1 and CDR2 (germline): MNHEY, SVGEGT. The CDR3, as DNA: TGTGCCAGCAGTCACGGGTTGGTGAGTGAAGCTTTCTTT. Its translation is CASSHGLVSEAFF.

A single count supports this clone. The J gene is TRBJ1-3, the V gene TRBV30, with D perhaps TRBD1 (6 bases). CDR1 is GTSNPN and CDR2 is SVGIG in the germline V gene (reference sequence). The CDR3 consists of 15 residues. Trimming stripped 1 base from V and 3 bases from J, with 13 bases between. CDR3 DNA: TGTGCCTGGAGTGGGACTCAGGGGTTTGGAAACACCATATATTTT. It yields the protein CAWSGTQGFGNTIYF.

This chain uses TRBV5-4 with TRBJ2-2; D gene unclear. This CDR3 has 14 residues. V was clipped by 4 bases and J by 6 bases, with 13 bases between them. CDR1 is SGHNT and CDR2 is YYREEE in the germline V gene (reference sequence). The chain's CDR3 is CASSNTAVPGELFF. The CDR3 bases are TGTGCCAGCAGCAACACTGCGGTTCCCGGGGAGCTGTTTTTT.

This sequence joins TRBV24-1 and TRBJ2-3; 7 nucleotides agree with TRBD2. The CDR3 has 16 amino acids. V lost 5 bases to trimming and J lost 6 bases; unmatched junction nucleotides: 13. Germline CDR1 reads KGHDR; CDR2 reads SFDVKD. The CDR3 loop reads CATSASRGGSRDTQYF. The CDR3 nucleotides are TGTGCCACCAGTGCTTCCCGGGGCGGGAGCCGTGATACGCAGTATTTT.

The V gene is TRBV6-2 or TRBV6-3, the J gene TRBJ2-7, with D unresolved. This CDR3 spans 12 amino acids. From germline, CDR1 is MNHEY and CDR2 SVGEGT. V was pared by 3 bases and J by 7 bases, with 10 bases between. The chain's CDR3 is CASSYSPPEQYF. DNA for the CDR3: TGTGCCAGCAGTTATTCCCCCCCGGAGCAGTACTTC.

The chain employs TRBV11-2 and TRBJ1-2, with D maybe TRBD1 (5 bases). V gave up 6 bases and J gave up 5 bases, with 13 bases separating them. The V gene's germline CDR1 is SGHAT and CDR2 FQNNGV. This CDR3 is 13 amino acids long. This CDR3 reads CASRSTDSYGYTF. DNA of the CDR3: TGTGCCAGCAGATCGACAGATTCGTATGGCTACACCTTC.

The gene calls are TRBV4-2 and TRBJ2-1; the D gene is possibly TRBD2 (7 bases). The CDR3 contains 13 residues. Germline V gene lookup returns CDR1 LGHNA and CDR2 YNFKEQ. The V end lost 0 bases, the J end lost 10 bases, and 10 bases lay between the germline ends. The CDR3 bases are TGTGCCAGCAGCCAAGATCGGGGGGCGGAGCAGTTCTTC. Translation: CASSQDRGAEQFF.

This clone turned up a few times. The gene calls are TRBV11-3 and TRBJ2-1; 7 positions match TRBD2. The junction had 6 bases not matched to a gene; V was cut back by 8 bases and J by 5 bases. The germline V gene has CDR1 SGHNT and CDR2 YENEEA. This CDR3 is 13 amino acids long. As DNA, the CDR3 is TGTGCCAGCGGATCCGGGACTAACAATGAGCAGTTCTTC. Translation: CASGSGTNNEQFF.

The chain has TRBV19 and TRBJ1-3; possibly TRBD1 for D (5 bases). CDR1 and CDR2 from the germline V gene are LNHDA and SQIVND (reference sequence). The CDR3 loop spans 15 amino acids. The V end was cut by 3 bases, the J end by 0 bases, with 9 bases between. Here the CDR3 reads CASSIPQGSGNTIYF. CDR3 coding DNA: TGTGCCAGTAGTATCCCCCAGGGCTCTGGAAACACCATATATTTT.

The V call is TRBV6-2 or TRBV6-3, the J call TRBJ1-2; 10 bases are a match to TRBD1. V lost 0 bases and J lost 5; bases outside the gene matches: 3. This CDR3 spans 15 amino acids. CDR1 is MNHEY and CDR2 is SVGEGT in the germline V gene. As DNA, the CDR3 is TGTGCCAGCAGTTACTCCGACAGGGGGCTTTATGGCTACACCTTC. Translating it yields CASSYSDRGLYGYTF.

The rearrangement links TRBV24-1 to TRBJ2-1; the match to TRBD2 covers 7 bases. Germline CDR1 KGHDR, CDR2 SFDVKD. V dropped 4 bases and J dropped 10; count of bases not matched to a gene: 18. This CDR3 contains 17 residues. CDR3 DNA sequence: TGTGCCACCAGTGACCCCTTTAGCGGGCCCGAGTCTTCCGAGCAGTTCTTC. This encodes CATSDPFSGPESSEQFF.

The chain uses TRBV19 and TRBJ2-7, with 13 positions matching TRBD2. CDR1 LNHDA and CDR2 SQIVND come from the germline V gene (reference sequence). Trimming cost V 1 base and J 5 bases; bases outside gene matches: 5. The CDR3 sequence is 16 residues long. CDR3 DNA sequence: TGTGCCAGTAGTATAGCACTAGCGGGAGGGGTCCACGAGCAGTACTTC. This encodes CASSIALAGGVHEQYF. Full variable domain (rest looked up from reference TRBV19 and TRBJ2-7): DGGITQSPKYLFRKEGQNVTLSCEQNLNHDAMYWYRQDPGQGLRLIYYSQIVNDFQKGDIAEGYSVSREKKESFPLTVTSAQKNPTAFYLCASSIALAGGVHEQYFGPGTRLTVT.

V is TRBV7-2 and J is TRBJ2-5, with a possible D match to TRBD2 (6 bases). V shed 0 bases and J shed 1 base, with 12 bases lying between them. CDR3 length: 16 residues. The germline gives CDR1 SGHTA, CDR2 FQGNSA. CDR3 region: CASSLALIGGQETQYF. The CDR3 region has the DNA TGTGCCAGCAGCTTAGCGCTAATCGGGGGCCAAGAGACCCAGTACTTC.

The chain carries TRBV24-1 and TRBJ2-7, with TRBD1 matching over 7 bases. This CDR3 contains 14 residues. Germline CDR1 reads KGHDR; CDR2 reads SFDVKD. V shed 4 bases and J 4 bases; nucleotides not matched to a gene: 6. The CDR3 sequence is CATSDTDRYYEQYF. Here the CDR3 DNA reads TGTGCCACCAGTGACACGGACAGGTATTACGAGCAGTACTTC.

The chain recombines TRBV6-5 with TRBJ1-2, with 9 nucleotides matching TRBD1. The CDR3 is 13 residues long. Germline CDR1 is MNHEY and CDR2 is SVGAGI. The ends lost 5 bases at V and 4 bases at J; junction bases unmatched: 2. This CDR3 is CASSPDRGYGYTF. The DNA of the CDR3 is TGTGCCAGCAGTCCGGACAGGGGCTATGGCTACACCTTC.

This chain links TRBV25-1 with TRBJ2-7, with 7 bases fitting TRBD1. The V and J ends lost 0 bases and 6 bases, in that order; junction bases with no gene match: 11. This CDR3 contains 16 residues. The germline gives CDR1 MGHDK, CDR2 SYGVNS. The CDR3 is CASSEYTSGKGAEQYF. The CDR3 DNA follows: TGTGCCAGCAGTGAATATACATCAGGGAAGGGGGCCGAGCAGTACTTC.